What follows are 13 T cell receptor beta chains derived from one specimen sequenced in a study of CD4 and CD8 cells across lung adenocarcinoma regions. Each CDR3 protein gets one entry after TCRdb re-called the PCR reads with MiXCR. Among roughly 6,800 distinct CDR3 sequences listed, roughly 53% were seen once. The sequencing input was CD8+ T cells from the center of a lung tumor. The receptor source for this set is a male donor with lung adenocarcinoma. The CD4 and CD8 labels of this study may be unreliable.

This rearrangement joins TRBV27 to TRBJ1-6; D gene uncertain. CDR3 length: 14 residues. Germline-derived CDR1 and CDR2 are MNHEY and SMNVEV (reference sequence). V gave up 2 bases and J gave up 11 bases, with 13 bases separating them. In nucleotides, the CDR3 is TGTGCCAGCAGTTTAGTAGCGTCCGGGACACCCCTCCACTTT. Its protein product is CASSLVASGTPLHF.

In this sample, this clonotype turned up once. In nucleotides, the CDR3 is TGTGCCAGCAGCCGGAGGGGAGCAGCGGGAGCCACCGGGGAGCTGTTTTTT. The encoded protein is CASSRRGAAGATGELFF. V and J are TRBV6-1 and TRBJ2-2, with 8 bases lining up with TRBD2. V lost 6 bases and J lost 4; bases outside the gene matches: 13. Germline V gives CDR1 MNHNS, CDR2 SASEGT. The CDR3 is 17 amino acids.

This chain uses TRBV20-1 with TRBJ2-1; D unresolved. V lost 4 bases and J lost 8, with 9 bases in between. Germline V CDR1 and CDR2: DFQATT, SNEGSKA (reference sequence). The CDR3 totals 11 residues. The CDR3, as DNA: TGCAGTGCTAAGTCGGTCCATGAGCAGTTCTTC. Translation gives CSAKSVHEQFF.

The chain uses TRBV7-2 and TRBJ2-1, with D unresolved. Germline CDR1 SGHTA, CDR2 FQGNSA. The V end lost 5 bases, the J end lost 2 bases, and 13 bases lay between the germline ends. The CDR3 runs to 15 residues. For the CDR3, the DNA is TGTGCCAGCAGCCCCATGGCCTCTACCTACAATGAGCAGTTCTTC. Its protein product is CASSPMASTYNEQFF.

A word on this clonotype: At one of its ends the junction is not consistent with the germline gene, which may arise from a read error. This rearrangement joins TRBV10-3 to TRBJ2-5; 7 bases map to TRBD2. Germline CDR1 and CDR2: ENHRY and SYGVKD. There are 14 residues in the CDR3. CDR3 bases: TGTGCGGGGAGCGGGGCCGGTGACCAAAAGACCCAGTACTTC. Amino acid sequence: CAGSGAGDQKTQYF.

The chain carries TRBV6-1 and TRBJ2-3, with 9 bases that match TRBD1. The germline V gene has CDR1 MNHNS and CDR2 SASEGT. Trimming at V came to 6 bases and at J to 1 base, leaving 2 bases not matched to a gene. This CDR3 contains 14 residues. CDR3 protein: CASRRTGGTDTQYF. CDR3 bases: TGTGCCAGCAGGCGGACAGGGGGCACAGATACGCAGTATTTT.

This chain joins TRBV6-5 and TRBJ2-2; D is ambiguous. This CDR3 comprises 11 residues. V was pared by 6 bases and J by 3 bases, with 2 bases between. CDR1 and CDR2 from the germline V gene are MNHEY and SVGAGI. CDR3 in DNA: TGTGCCAGCAGGTACACCGGGGAGCTGTTTTTT. It is translated as CASRYTGELFF.

This chain connects TRBV18 to TRBJ2-3; 15 bases align to TRBD2. Trimming at V came to 1 base and at J to 5 bases, leaving 4 bases not matched to a gene. CDR3 length: 17 residues. Germline V gene sequence: CDR1 KGHSH, CDR2 LQKENI. As DNA, the CDR3 is TGTGCCAGCTCACCACAAGAGGGACTAGCGGGGGGAGATACGCAGTATTTT. Its translation: CASSPQEGLAGGDTQYF.

This clonotype was seen more than once but under ten times. The V and J genes are TRBV6-1 and TRBJ2-2; 8 bases fit TRBD2. Trimming at V came to 6 bases and at J to 6 bases, leaving 9 bases not matched to a gene. This CDR3 contains 15 residues. Germline lookup yields CDR1 MNHNS and CDR2 SASEGT. CDR3 loop: CASRATSGSAGELFF. Written as DNA, the CDR3 is TGTGCCAGCAGGGCAACAAGCGGGAGTGCCGGGGAGCTGTTTTTT.

This sequence joins TRBV27 and TRBJ2-1; weak D call: TRBD2 (5 bases). This CDR3 is built from 14 residues. Germline values: CDR1 MNHEY, CDR2 SMNVEV (reference sequence). V was trimmed by 5 bases and J by 4 bases, leaving 12 bases between them. CDR3: CASSDTGRYNEQFF. For the CDR3, the DNA is TGTGCCAGCAGTGACACGGGGAGATACAATGAGCAGTTCTTC.

The chain carries TRBV20-1 and TRBJ1-1; 9 bases map to TRBD1. Trimming took 5 bases from V and 0 from J; bases not matched to a gene: 10. Germline loops: CDR1 DFQATT, CDR2 SNEGSKA (reference sequence). This CDR3 region has 16 residues. In nucleotides, the CDR3 is TGCAGTGCTCCCGTCCCGGGACAGGGTCTGAACACTGAAGCTTTCTTT. Encoded protein: CSAPVPGQGLNTEAFF.

There are many counts of this clonotype. This may stem from a read error, because a much larger clone lies one nucleotide away. The rearrangement links TRBV6-1 to TRBJ2-1; D gene uncertain. Germline loops: CDR1 MNHNS, CDR2 SASEGT. This CDR3 contains 14 residues. V lost 5 bases and J lost 10, with 18 bases in between. In DNA form, the CDR3 reads TGTGCCAGCAGTAGATTCCAGAGCTCCTACGAGCAGTTCTTC. Its protein product is CASSRFQSSYEQFF.

This clonotype was recorded many times. The chain recombines TRBV10-3 with TRBJ2-3; D remains ambiguous. Deletions cut 6 bases from V and 4 bases from J, with 5 bases between. Germline V gene sequence: CDR1 ENHRY, CDR2 SYGVKD. The CDR3 consists of 11 residues. The CDR3 bases are TGTGCCATCAGGACTGCAGATACGCAGTATTTT. It specifies CAIRTADTQYF.